A single sample gave rise to the 24 T cell receptor beta chains below, sequenced in a study of blood T cells in healthy people across ages. Primed by a sample-barcoded 5' primer and a J-beta primer mix, a second PCR proceeded for roughly 7 to 11 cycles. Using its own MiXCR run on the 5' RACE reads, TCRdb lists one record per CDR3 protein. The sample records approximately 1.5 million distinct CDR3 sequences, about 42% being singletons. Sequenced sample: blood. The receptors stem from a woman between 18 and 30 years old in good health.

The V gene is TRBV7-2, the J gene TRBJ1-2; possible D gene TRBD1, 6 bases. The germline V gene has CDR1 SGHTA and CDR2 FQGNSA. This CDR3 contains 14 residues. V gave up 3 bases and J gave up 2 bases, with 10 bases separating them. The DNA of the CDR3 is TGTGCCAGCAGCTTTGGGACAAACAACTATGGCTACACCTTC. As protein: CASSFGTNNYGYTF.

This clonotype appeared many times. This chain connects TRBV7-6 to TRBJ2-5, with TRBD2 matching over 9 bases. CDR1 and CDR2 from the germline V gene are SGHVS and FNYEAQ. Unmatched junction bases numbered 8, after V lost 5 bases and J lost 4 bases. CDR3 length: 15 residues. In DNA, the CDR3 is TGTGCCAGCAGCCCCGGTAGCGGGAGTGGAGAGACCCAGTACTTC. It translates to CASSPGSGSGETQYF.

This clonotype has a handful of counts. The V call is TRBV7-9, the J call TRBJ1-1, with 9 bases lining up with TRBD1. The CDR3 length is 14 residues. Germline CDR1 SEHNR, CDR2 FQNEAQ (reference sequence). Trimming cost V 7 bases and J 3 bases; bases outside gene matches: 6. This CDR3 reads CASNGQGMHTEAFF. The CDR3 region has the DNA TGTGCCAGCAACGGACAGGGGATGCACACTGAAGCTTTCTTT.

This clonotype appeared a few times. The chain uses TRBV5-1 and TRBJ2-5; weak D call: TRBD2 (6 bases). Trimming removed 4 bases at V and 0 bases at J, with 10 bases between. CDR3 length: 14 amino acids. Germline V gene sequence: CDR1 SGHRS, CDR2 YFSETQ. DNA for the CDR3: TGCGCCAGCAGCATTAGCGGAAACCAAGAGACCCAGTACTTC. Its protein is CASSISGNQETQYF.

This clonotype was counted a few times. The rearrangement links TRBV27 to TRBJ2-7; no definite D call. V was cut by 4 bases and J by 2 bases, with 12 bases left in between. Germline CDR1 is MNHEY and CDR2 is SMNVEV (reference sequence). The CDR3 sequence is 14 residues long. The CDR3 sequence is CASSWSKGPYEQYF. The CDR3, as DNA: TGTGCCAGCAGTTGGTCCAAGGGTCCCTACGAGCAGTACTTC.

V gene TRBV7-9 combines with J gene TRBJ2-4, with unresolved D. The DNA end is a closer match to TRBJ2-7, so the J assignment may be wrong. Germline V lookup: CDR1 SEHNR, CDR2 FQNEAQ (reference sequence). The CDR3 is made up of 14 amino acids. CDR3 sequence: CASSLDLTVAEQYF. The CDR3 DNA reads TGTGCCAGCAGCTTAGACTTAACGGTCGCCGAGCAGTACTTC.

This chain links TRBV20-1 with TRBJ2-7, with D unclear. V was pared by 3 bases and J by 2 bases, with 14 bases between. Germline V gene data show CDR1 as DFQATT and CDR2 as SNEGSKA (reference sequence). This CDR3 spans 14 amino acids. CDR3: CSARAGSLTYEQYF. As DNA, the CDR3 is TGCAGTGCTAGGGCCGGGTCATTAACCTACGAGCAGTACTTC.

In its sample, this clonotype was seen many times. The rearrangement uses TRBV28 and TRBJ2-3, with D possibly TRBD2 on 6 matching bases. This CDR3 comprises 15 residues. The germline V and J ends were trimmed by 5 bases and 4 bases, with 16 bases remaining between them. Germline values: CDR1 MDHEN, CDR2 SYDVKM. CDR3 sequence: CASSRRSSGADTQYF. As DNA, the CDR3 is TGTGCCAGCAGTCGAAGGTCGTCGGGGGCAGATACGCAGTATTTT. Variable domain in full (rest from reference TRBV28 and TRBJ2-3): DVKVTQSSRYLVKRTGEKVFLECVQDMDHENMFWYRQDPGLGLRLIYFSYDVKMKEKGDIPEGYSVSREKKERFSLILESASTNQTSMYLCASSRRSSGADTQYFGPGTRLTVL.

The rearrangement joins TRBV29-1 to TRBJ2-1; 15 bases match TRBD2. With the DNA end fitting TRBJ2-7 better, the J assignment may be wrong. The CDR3 length is 16 residues. The V gene's germline CDR1 is SQVTM and CDR2 ANQGSEA. The CDR3 spells CSVEGLAGGSYNEQYF. CDR3 coding DNA: TGCAGCGTTGAGGGACTAGCGGGAGGCTCCTACAATGAGCAGTACTTC.

V gene TRBV3-1 combines with J gene TRBJ1-1; maybe TRBD1 (5 bases). The germline CDR1 and CDR2 sequences are LGHDT and YNNKEL (reference sequence). CDR3 size: 17 residues. V gave up 1 base and J gave up 6 bases, with 21 bases separating them. The DNA of the CDR3 is TGTGCCAGCAGCCAAGGGCGGTGGGGGACGGACCCATCTGAAGCTTTCTTT. Protein sequence: CASSQGRWGTDPSEAFF.

There are a few counts of this clonotype. This chain connects TRBV4-1 to TRBJ1-5; no clear D. This CDR3 spans 17 amino acids. The germline V and J ends were trimmed by 4 bases and 2 bases, with 18 bases remaining between them. Germline V gene lookup returns CDR1 MGHRA and CDR2 YSYEKL. The CDR3 sequence is CASSPPLLREGNQPQHF. CDR3 sequence (DNA): TGCGCCAGCAGCCCCCCTCTTTTGAGGGAGGGCAATCAGCCCCAGCATTTT.

The chain carries TRBV4-3 and TRBJ2-1; no reliable D call. Trimming took 3 bases from V and 3 from J, leaving 6 bases between them. This CDR3 comprises 13 residues. The germline V gene encodes CDR1 LGHNA and CDR2 YSLEER. The CDR3 DNA follows: TGCGCCAGCAGCCACTCCGACTACAATGAGCAGTTCTTC. Protein product: CASSHSDYNEQFF.

This clonotype was recorded a few times. V usage is TRBV3-1 and J usage is TRBJ1-2; 8 bases line up with TRBD1. The V gene end was trimmed by 2 bases and the J gene end by 9 bases; junction bases not matched to a gene: 5. This CDR3 is built from 13 residues. The germline gives CDR1 LGHDT, CDR2 YNNKEL (reference sequence). The CDR3 DNA is TGTGCCAGCAGCCAAACCCGACAGGGGAGCTACACCTTC. This gives the protein CASSQTRQGSYTF. The entire variable domain, with the rest obtained from reference TRBV3-1 and TRBJ1-2, is as follows: DTAVSQTPKYLVTQMGNDKSIKCEQNLGHDTMYWYKQDSKKFLKIMFSYNNKELIINETVPNRFSPKSPDKAHLNLHINSLELGDSAVYFCASSQTRQGSYTFGSGTRLTVV.

Only a few counts were recorded for this clonotype. CDR3 residues: CATSRDGQGNEKLFF. The CDR3 DNA sequence: TGTGCCACCAGCAGAGATGGTCAGGGGAATGAAAAACTGTTTTTT. The gene calls are TRBV15 and TRBJ1-4; D perhaps matches TRBD1 (6 bases). The CDR3 has 15 residues. The ends were cut back, 0 bases at V and 5 bases at J, with 10 bases in the middle. In germline, CDR1 is LNHNV, CDR2 YYDKDF (reference sequence).

This clonotype was seen only a few times. The genes are TRBV6-5 and TRBJ2-3, with 8 bases matching TRBD1. Germline trimming cut 5 bases from V and 3 bases from J; bases unmatched to any gene: 7. The CDR3 covers 15 residues. The germline V gene has CDR1 MNHEY and CDR2 SVGAGI. Here the CDR3 reads CASSQNTGGTDTQYF. The CDR3 nucleotides are TGTGCCAGCAGTCAAAATACAGGGGGGACAGATACGCAGTATTTT.

The chain recombines TRBV10-3 with TRBJ1-6; no clear D gene. Trimming cost V 3 bases and J 6 bases, with 12 bases left between them. CDR1 is ENHRY, CDR2 SYGVKD, per germline. The CDR3 runs 15 residues. The CDR3 spells CAISELGPSNSPLHF. CDR3 DNA: TGTGCCATCAGTGAATTAGGACCGAGTAATTCACCCCTCCACTTT.

This chain connects TRBV5-1 to TRBJ2-1; no reliable D call. V was clipped by 6 bases and J by 0 bases, with 10 bases between them. Germline V gene sequence: CDR1 SGHRS, CDR2 YFSETQ. The CDR3 length is 14 residues. The CDR3 here is CASNPTSSYNEQFF. The CDR3 DNA reads TGCGCCAGCAATCCCACAAGCTCCTACAATGAGCAGTTCTTC.

This clonotype was counted only a few times. A much more abundant neighbour one base away suggests this may be a read error. This chain's CDR3 is CASRSPGTDTQYF. In DNA, the CDR3 is TGTGCCAGCAGATCCCCCGGCACAGATACGCAGTATTTT. The chain links TRBV6-5 to TRBJ2-3; D is unresolved. Germline V gene data show CDR1 as MNHEY and CDR2 as SVGAGI. Trimming removed 6 bases at V and 1 base at J, with 8 bases between. The length of the CDR3 is 13 residues.

This sequence joins TRBV7-9 and TRBJ1-1; possibly TRBD1 for D (6 bases). The CDR3 loop spans 15 amino acids. Germline CDR1 and CDR2: SEHNR and FQNEAQ (reference sequence). V gave up 1 base and J gave up 0 bases, with 9 bases separating them. The CDR3 DNA reads as TGTGCCAGCAGCTTAGAAACAGGGCTGAACACTGAAGCTTTCTTT. Translated: CASSLETGLNTEAFF. The variable domain in full, with the rest retrieved from reference TRBV7-9 and TRBJ1-1, is DTGVSQNPRHKITKRGQNVTFRCDPISEHNRLYWYRQTLGQGPEFLTYFQNEAQLEKSRLLSDRFSAERPKGSFSTLEIQRTEQGDSAMYLCASSLETGLNTEAFFGQGTRLTVV.

This clonotype was detected a few times. V usage is TRBV14 and J usage is TRBJ2-1; 8 nucleotides line up with TRBD2. V dropped 5 bases and J dropped 4; count of bases not matched to a gene: 13. This CDR3 has 17 amino acids. In germline, CDR1 is SGHDN, CDR2 FVKESK. CDR3 nucleotide sequence: TGTGCCAGCAGCTCCATCCCGGGAGGGAGGGGGTACAATGAGCAGTTCTTC. Translation gives CASSSIPGGRGYNEQFF.

CDR3 sequence: CASSLGTGVDEQYF. The CDR3, as DNA: TGCGCCAGCAGCTTAGGGACAGGGGTGGACGAGCAGTACTTC. The chain recombines TRBV5-1 with TRBJ2-7; the match to TRBD1 covers 10 bases. This CDR3 is 14 amino acids long. V gave up 2 bases and J gave up 5 bases; unmatched junction bases: 4. Germline-derived CDR1 and CDR2 are SGHRS and YFSETQ.

The rearrangement links TRBV3-1 to TRBJ2-1; perhaps TRBD2 as D (7 bases). Germline V lookup: CDR1 LGHDT, CDR2 YNNKEL (reference sequence). V lost 3 bases and J lost 9, with 12 bases in between. The CDR3 extends over 13 amino acids. As DNA, the CDR3 is TGTGCCAGCAGCCAGACGGGGGGCCGTGAGCAGTTCTTC. This gives the protein CASSQTGGREQFF.

The rearrangement joins TRBV4-3 to TRBJ1-5, with TRBD1 as a possible D gene (5 bases). V was shortened by 3 bases and J by 4 bases, with 16 bases between the two germline ends. Germline V CDR1 and CDR2: LGHNA, YSLEER. The CDR3 consists of 16 residues. The CDR3 loop is CASSHPGPQRNQPQHF. CDR3 DNA: TGCGCCAGCAGCCACCCGGGACCTCAACGAAATCAGCCCCAGCATTTT.

This clonotype has a count of ten or more. The V and J genes are TRBV29-1 and TRBJ1-4, with TRBD1 as a possible D gene (6 bases). Trimming removed 6 bases at V and 8 bases at J, with 13 bases between. The CDR3 loop spans 12 amino acids. CDR1 SQVTM and CDR2 ANQGSEA come from the germline V gene. The CDR3 loop reads CSVAQGREKLFF. The CDR3 nucleotides read TGCAGCGTCGCACAGGGACGAGAAAAACTGTTTTTT.